This TCR beta chain was captured in a study of shared clonotypes between healthy human individuals. Study details: Ranging from 18 to 49 in age, donors were two women and a few men. Study findings and constraints: Rarefaction gave evidence that sorted-subset sequencing remained incomplete despite large depth. Owing to a small donor count, the genetic and exposure-history diversity represented was limited. Estimated clonotype richness was generally higher in naive than memory subsets.

Using immunoSEQ multiplex PCR, the repertoire was profiled, and TCRdb retains in-frame clones only, with some absent. The sample records about 2 million clones, 85% to 95% being singletons. CDR1 and CDR2 from the germline V gene are MDHEN and SYDVKM. Between the trimmed V and J ends, which lost 8 bases and 4 bases, there was a span of 24 bases. CDR3 length equals 17 residues. The naive CD8 population came from CD45RO-negative cells selected for CCR7, without terminally differentiated effector memory CD45RA+ cells. Points on this clone: Antigen unknown.

The chain couples TRBV28 to TRBJ1-5; a weak D match, TRBD1 (6 bases). This TCR was recovered from a man younger than 35 in good health. The source material was naive CD8+ T cells sorted from blood. CDR3 in amino acids: CASHNHRAMDHNQPQHF. The CDR3 coding sequence is TGTGCCAGCCACAATCACAGGGCTATGGATCATAATCAGCCCCAGCATTTT.